Below, 27 T cell receptor beta chains from the same sample are listed, as sequenced in a study of neurological immune-mediated disorders. TCRdb re-called the 5' RACE reads with MiXCR, one entry per CDR3 protein. This table has roughly 30,000 distinct CDR3 sequences, approximately 5% appearing once. Sequenced sample: CD4+ T cells from blood. These receptors all stem from a woman between 50 and 59 years old in good health.

In its sample, this clonotype was seen many times. This chain links TRBV11-2 with TRBJ2-2; a possible D gene is TRBD2 (6 bases). V lost 4 bases and J 6 bases, leaving 15 bases between the germline ends. The CDR3 loop spans 15 amino acids. Germline V gene lookup returns CDR1 SGHAT and CDR2 FQNNGV. CDR3 DNA: TGTGCCAGCAGCTGGGCCGGGAGTCGATCCGGGGAGCTGTTTTTT. This codes for CASSWAGSRSGELFF.

The table lists this clonotype with many counts. V and J are TRBV14 and TRBJ2-7, with 7 nucleotides matching TRBD2. The trim removed 4 bases at V and 5 bases at J, leaving 11 bases unmatched. CDR3 size: 15 residues. Per germline, CDR1 SGHDN and CDR2 FVKESK. CDR3 protein: CASSLPGTKGHEQYF. The CDR3 coding sequence is TGTGCCAGCAGCCTACCCGGGACTAAAGGCCACGAGCAGTACTTC.

This clonotype was counted many times. The chain has TRBV5-4 and TRBJ2-5, with 9 bases that match TRBD1. The CDR3 length is 15 residues. Germline CDR1 and CDR2: SGHNT and YYREEE (reference sequence). V lost 5 bases and J lost 5; bases outside the gene matches: 10. The CDR3 here is CASSMGQGSGETQYF. The CDR3 DNA follows: TGTGCCAGCAGTATGGGACAGGGCTCAGGGGAGACCCAGTACTTC.

This clonotype was picked up many times. The chain employs TRBV4-1 and TRBJ2-2; 9 nucleotides line up with TRBD1. The germline gives CDR1 MGHRA, CDR2 YSYEKL. This CDR3 comprises 17 residues. V shed 0 bases, J shed 5 bases, and the junction held 7 bases outside the gene matches. The CDR3 is CASSQDAQGAQTGELFF. In DNA, the CDR3 is TGCGCCAGCAGCCAAGATGCACAGGGGGCTCAGACCGGGGAGCTGTTTTTT.

For this clonotype: Mismatch with germline at one junction end may stem from a read error. The chain links TRBV27 to TRBJ1-3, with D maybe TRBD1 (5 bases). Germline CDR1 is MNHEY and CDR2 is SMNVEV (reference sequence). The CDR3 is 15 amino acids. CDR3 sequence reads: CASSMDKVGGNTIYF. The CDR3 DNA follows: TGTGCCAGCAGTATGGACAAAGTGGGAGGAAACACCATTTATTTT.

The sample holds many counts of this clonotype. The chain carries TRBV5-1 and TRBJ2-7; no clear D. The germline CDR1 and CDR2 sequences are SGHRS and YFSETQ. V lost 5 bases, J lost 2 bases, and 5 bases lay in between. The CDR3 loop spans 11 amino acids. The CDR3 DNA follows: TGCGCCAGCAGGAGTGCCTACGAGCAGTACTTC. Translation gives CASRSAYEQYF.

This clonotype was observed many times. V and J are TRBV7-2 and TRBJ2-3, with 9 positions matching TRBD2. The length of the CDR3 is 18 residues. V gave up 2 bases and J gave up 1 base; unmatched junction bases: 10. Germline V CDR1 and CDR2: SGHTA, FQGNSA. In DNA, the CDR3 is TGTGCCAGCAGCTTATTTGCTAGCGGGAACGGCCGCACAGATACGCAGTATTTT. It codes for CASSLFASGNGRTDTQYF.

This clonotype was detected many times. The rearrangement uses TRBV11-2 and TRBJ2-5; D gene ambiguous. The CDR3 totals 12 residues. Germline loops: CDR1 SGHAT, CDR2 FQNNGV. Trimming cost V 5 bases and J 11 bases, with 15 bases left between them. DNA for the CDR3: TGTGCCAGCAGCCGCCAAGGTTTCGGTCAGTACTTC. This encodes CASSRQGFGQYF.

This clonotype came up many times. The chain is built from TRBV20-1 and TRBJ1-5, with 7 bases identical to TRBD1. Germline-derived CDR1 and CDR2 are DFQATT and SNEGSKA (reference sequence). Trimming removed 6 bases from V and 6 bases from J; junction bases left unmatched: 8. The CDR3 is made up of 13 amino acids. CDR3 region: CSAHRGGGQPQHF. CDR3 sequence (DNA): TGCAGTGCCCACAGGGGTGGTGGTCAGCCCCAGCATTTT.

This clonotype came up many times. The chain carries TRBV20-1 and TRBJ2-1, with 9 bases lining up with TRBD2. The CDR3 totals 15 residues. Germline CDR1 DFQATT, CDR2 SNEGSKA (reference sequence). Losses at the gene ends were 5 bases for V and 9 bases for J; bases not matched to a gene: 14. CDR3 loop: CSAGPGTSQTGEQFF. CDR3 bases: TGCAGTGCTGGGCCGGGGACTAGCCAAACGGGTGAGCAGTTCTTC.

There are many counts of this clonotype. The CDR3 is CASSFRAGDGGYTF. CDR3 in DNA: TGTGCCAGCAGTTTTCGGGCGGGGGATGGCGGCTACACCTTC. This rearrangement joins TRBV28 to TRBJ1-2; TRBD1 is a possible D gene (5 bases). V lost 3 bases to trimming and J lost 8 bases, with 16 bases between them. The CDR3 loop spans 14 amino acids. Germline V gene data show CDR1 as MDHEN and CDR2 as SYDVKM.

This clonotype was counted ten times or more. The rearrangement joins TRBV14 to TRBJ1-6; the D is unclear. This CDR3 has 15 residues. Germline assignment: CDR1 SGHDN and CDR2 FVKESK. With 2 bases removed from V and 0 bases from J, the gap between germline ends came to 5 bases. The CDR3: CASSQLGSYNSPLHF. The CDR3, as DNA: TGTGCCAGCAGCCAACTAGGCTCCTATAATTCACCCCTCCACTTT.

This clonotype was picked up many times. The rearrangement uses TRBV29-1 and TRBJ1-4; D is unclear. Per germline, CDR1 SQVTM and CDR2 ANQGSEA. The CDR3 totals 13 residues. V lost 4 bases, J lost 7 bases, and 13 bases lay in between. CDR3: CSVVGPLGEKLFF. The DNA for the CDR3 is TGCAGCGTTGTAGGACCCCTTGGTGAAAAACTGTTTTTT.

This clonotype appeared many times. The rearrangement uses TRBV11-2 and TRBJ1-3; D remains ambiguous. V dropped 5 bases and J dropped 0 bases, with 5 bases sitting between them. The CDR3 spans 13 residues. Germline CDR1 is SGHAT and CDR2 is FQNNGV. The CDR3 bases are TGTGCCAGCAGCCGGAACTCTGGAAACACCATATATTTT. Translation: CASSRNSGNTIYF.

This clonotype has a count of ten or more. The V and J genes are TRBV5-1 and TRBJ2-1, with D unclear. V lost 6 bases and J lost 4, with 17 bases in between. Looked up from germline, CDR1 is SGHRS and CDR2 is YFSETQ. This CDR3 has 15 amino acids. The CDR3 protein is CASKVLGPTYNEQFF. CDR3 sequence (DNA): TGCGCCAGCAAGGTGCTGGGCCCGACTTACAATGAGCAGTTCTTC.

Comments on this clonotype: A much larger clone is a single base away; this may be a read error. The chain carries TRBV7-8 and TRBJ2-2; D could derive from TRBD1 or TRBD2 (6 bases each). The CDR3 runs to 18 residues. CDR1 and CDR2 (germline): SGHVS, FQNEAQ. V lost 1 base and J 1 base, leaving 16 bases between the germline ends. CDR3 DNA sequence: TGTGCCAGCAGCTTAGGACTAGAGGGGGGCCTGAACACCGGGGAGCTGTTTTTT. It codes for CASSLGLEGGLNTGELFF.

This clonotype has a count of ten or more. The chain uses TRBV12-3 or TRBV12-4 and TRBJ2-6; TRBD2 matches 7 bases. The V gene end was trimmed by 6 bases and the J gene end by 2 bases; junction bases not matched to a gene: 7. The CDR3 has 16 residues. CDR3 loop: CASSLMGGAGANVLTF. The CDR3 DNA follows: TGTGCCAGCAGCCTAATGGGGGGGGCTGGGGCCAACGTCCTGACTTTC.

This clonotype was observed at least ten times. The V gene is TRBV6-2 or TRBV6-3, the J gene TRBJ2-1; D not certain. The length of the CDR3 is 12 residues. CDR1 MNHEY and CDR2 SVGEGT come from the germline V gene. V lost 2 bases to trimming and J lost 14 bases, with 13 bases between them. The CDR3, as DNA: TGTGCCAGCAGTTACGAGGTAGTAGAGAAGTTCTTC. This translates into CASSYEVVEKFF.

By share of the sample, this clonotype is medium-sized. This chain joins TRBV27 and TRBJ2-4, with no clear D. The germline CDR1 and CDR2 sequences are MNHEY and SMNVEV (reference sequence). V was shortened by 3 bases and J by 4 bases, with 7 bases between the two germline ends. The CDR3 totals 13 residues. The CDR3: CASSFSQKNIQYF. The CDR3 DNA is TGTGCCAGCAGTTTTAGTCAGAAAAACATTCAGTACTTC.

This clonotype was counted between two and nine times. The chain links TRBV5-1 to TRBJ2-3, with 8 nucleotides matching TRBD2. This CDR3 spans 15 amino acids. J gave up 2 bases and V 4 bases, and 6 bases lay outside the gene matches. Per the germline V gene, CDR1 is SGHRS and CDR2 is YFSETQ. This CDR3 is CASSGSGGNTDTQYF. In DNA, the CDR3 is TGCGCCAGCAGCGGGAGCGGGGGCAACACAGATACGCAGTATTTT.

This clonotype has at least ten counts. This sequence joins TRBV20-1 and TRBJ2-1, with D perhaps TRBD2 (7 bases). Trimming took off 6 bases at V and 4 bases at J, with 16 bases between the two ends. The CDR3 is 14 residues long. The germline V gene has CDR1 DFQATT and CDR2 SNEGSKA (reference sequence). DNA of the CDR3: TGCAGTGCCCGAGGGGGGGGGAGTTACAATGAGCAGTTCTTC. Translated: CSARGGGSYNEQFF.

This clonotype was counted many times. The chain joins TRBV28 to TRBJ2-2; D gene uncertain. The V gene lost 10 bases and the J gene lost 0 bases, with 12 bases spanning the gap. The CDR3 extends over 14 amino acids. CDR1 is MDHEN, CDR2 SYDVKM, per germline. The CDR3 DNA reads TGTGCCATACCATTAGCTGCGAACACCGGGGAGCTGTTTTTT. It translates to CAIPLAANTGELFF.

This chain joins TRBV5-8 and TRBJ2-3, with a weak D call TRBD2 (5 bases). The CDR3 spans 15 residues. The V end lost 6 bases, the J end lost 1 base, and 15 bases lay between the germline ends. CDR1 is SGHTS, CDR2 YDEGEE, per germline. The CDR3 DNA follows: TGTGCCAGCACCTTACGAGGGTTGGGCACAGATACGCAGTATTTT. Its protein is CASTLRGLGTDTQYF.

CDR3 sequence: CASLPGGAYNEQFF. The DNA for the CDR3 is TGTGCCAGCCTCCCCGGGGGGGCCTACAATGAGCAGTTCTTC. The rearrangement links TRBV28 to TRBJ2-1, with 8 bases matching TRBD2. The CDR3 totals 14 residues. Germline-derived CDR1 and CDR2 are MDHEN and SYDVKM. With V trimmed by 8 bases and J by 2 bases, 5 bases remained unmatched.

Many counts were recorded for this clonotype. The V and J genes are TRBV11-2 and TRBJ2-3; 11 nucleotides align to TRBD2. The length of the CDR3 is 16 residues. V dropped 8 bases and J dropped 0; count of bases not matched to a gene: 7. Germline loops: CDR1 SGHAT, CDR2 FQNNGV. CDR3 region: CASRLAGRSSTDTQYF. The DNA of the CDR3 is TGTGCCAGCCGACTAGCGGGGCGTTCTAGCACAGATACGCAGTATTTT.

This clonotype was counted many times. The chain has TRBV11-2 and TRBJ2-7; D is unclear. The V gene lost 5 bases and the J gene lost 6 bases, with 8 bases spanning the gap. Looked up from germline, CDR1 is SGHAT and CDR2 is FQNNGV. This CDR3 comprises 11 residues. CDR3: CASSLSGEQYF. CDR3 nucleotide sequence: TGTGCCAGCAGCCTATCGGGCGAGCAGTACTTC.

This clonotype was detected many times. The V call is TRBV15, the J call TRBJ2-7; 11 bases are shared with TRBD2. V lost 2 bases, J lost 2 bases, and 2 bases stayed unmatched. CDR3 length equals 15 residues. Germline V gene sequence: CDR1 LNHNV, CDR2 YYDKDF (reference sequence). The DNA for the CDR3 is TGTGCCACCAGCAGATCGACTAGCGGGGCCTACGAGCAGTACTTC. Amino acid sequence: CATSRSTSGAYEQYF.